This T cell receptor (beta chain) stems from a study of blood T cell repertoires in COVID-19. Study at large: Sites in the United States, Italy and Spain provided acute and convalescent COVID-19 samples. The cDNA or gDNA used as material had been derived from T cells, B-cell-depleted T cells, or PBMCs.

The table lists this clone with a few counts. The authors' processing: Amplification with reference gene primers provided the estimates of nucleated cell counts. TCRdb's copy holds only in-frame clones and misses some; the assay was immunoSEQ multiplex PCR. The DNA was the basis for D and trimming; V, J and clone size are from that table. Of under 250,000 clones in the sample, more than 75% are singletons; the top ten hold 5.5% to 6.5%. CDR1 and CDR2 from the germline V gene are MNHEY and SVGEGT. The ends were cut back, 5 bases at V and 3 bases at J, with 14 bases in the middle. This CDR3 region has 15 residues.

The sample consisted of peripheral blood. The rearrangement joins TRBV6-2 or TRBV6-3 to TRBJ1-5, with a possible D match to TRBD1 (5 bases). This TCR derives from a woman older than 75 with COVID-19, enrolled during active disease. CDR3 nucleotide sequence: TGTGCCAGCAGTCGATTTGGGGGGACCAATCAGCCCCAGCATTTT. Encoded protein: CASSRFGGTNQPQHF.